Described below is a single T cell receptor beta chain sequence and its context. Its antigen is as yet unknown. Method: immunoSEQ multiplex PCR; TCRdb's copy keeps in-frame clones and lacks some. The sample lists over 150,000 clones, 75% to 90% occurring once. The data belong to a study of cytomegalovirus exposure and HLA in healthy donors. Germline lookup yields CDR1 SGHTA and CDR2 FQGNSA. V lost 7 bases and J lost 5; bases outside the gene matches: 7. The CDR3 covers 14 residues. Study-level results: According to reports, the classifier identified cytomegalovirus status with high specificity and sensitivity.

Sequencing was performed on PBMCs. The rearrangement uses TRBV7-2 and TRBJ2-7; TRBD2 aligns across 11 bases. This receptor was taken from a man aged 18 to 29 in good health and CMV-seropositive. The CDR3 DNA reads TGTGCCAGCAACGTAGCGGGAGGGCCTCACGAGCAGTACTTC. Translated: CASNVAGGPHEQYF.